This entry is about one T cell receptor beta chain. The clone's antigen remains unknown. No qualities accompany the bases; no much larger clone lies one base away. This entry is derived from a study of blood T cell repertoires in COVID-19 (dated by TCRdb to the early 2020s). A note on the overall study: Samples from collaborators originated in the United States, Italy and Spain and spanned both the acute and convalescent phases of COVID-19. The material from the prospective study consisted of cDNA or gDNA derived from T cells, B-cell-depleted T cells, or PBMCs. Deeply sampled blood TCRbeta repertoires from subjects exposed to, actively infected with, or recovered from COVID-19 were included in the dataset. The repertoires were released in a freely available public database meant as a resource for research on the immune response to SARS-CoV-2. The samples were drawn from the first 160 participants of the ongoing ImmuneRACE study and from over a thousand subjects provided by 6 global collaborators. Nearly every sample came with metadata listing a de-identified subject ID, COVID-19 status, age in years and sex. Where available, HLA class I and class II types were taken from metadata supplied by the sample provider and were not determined by assay-based typing.

Each collaborating institution followed its own protocols to collect whole blood in K2EDTA tubes. For TCRbeta analysis, collaborators shipped samples in one of three forms: frozen whole blood, isolated PBMCs, or DNA extracted from either of those sample types. Study-wide conclusions, independent of this receptor: The amount of clinical and demographic metadata varied by source and participant and was provided uncurated.

TCRbeta CDR3 regions were amplified from genomic DNA by means of the immunoSEQ Assay, a bias-controlled multiplex PCR. The authors processed their data as follows. The number of nucleated cells in each sample was estimated from the amplification of reference gene primers within the assay. To quantify the absolute abundance of each unique TCRbeta CDR3 rearrangement, sequence reads were collapsed and filtered. Productive Simpson clonality was computed per sample as the square root of Simpson's diversity index over productive rearrangements. Here the immuneACCESS table is served through TCRdb, limited to in-frame sequences with V and J called. Missing clones are a known gap in these copies; in checked studies unresolved V genes cover under half, and the rest lacks a known reason. Clonal size and the V and J genes are those of that table, whereas D and trimming came from the DNA. For this sample the table gives some 200,000 clones, of which 80% to 95% were detected only once. The top ten clonotypes cover approximately 0.5% of the sample.

Material for sequencing was peripheral blood. The clonotype originates from a man aged 45-65 years with acute or convalescent COVID-19.

The CDR3 corresponds to CASSTPSRGGSDEQFF. The DNA sequence follows: TGTGCCAGCAGTACGCCCTCGCGAGGGGGTAGTGATGAGCAGTTCTTC. This sequence uses TRBV27 and TRBJ2-1; TRBD1 is possibly the D segment (6 matching bases). Including the terminal cysteine and phenylalanine, the CDR3 comprises 16 residues. Only CDR3 DNA remains: 48 bases, in frame from the first base. V drops 5 bases and J drops 8 bases, leaving 22 bases in between. The germline V gene encodes CDR1 MNHEY and CDR2 SMNVEV (reference sequence).